The 30 T cell receptor beta chains below were found in one sample sequenced in a study of T-cell reconstitution after alpha-beta-depleted transplantation in children. Preparation of the TCRbeta library involved a method that used unique molecular identifiers. Via MiXCR, TCRdb re-called the PCR reads, giving one row per CDR3 protein. Of about 500,000 distinct CDR3 sequences listed, approximately 10% were seen once; the top ten hold about 15%. Material: PBMCs, mostly from graft donor cells, obtained 180 days after TCRalphabeta/CD19-depleted stem cell transplant. The receptor set was obtained from a female patient aged 2 to 10 who had a stem cell transplant for aplastic anemia, so the T cells may come from the graft donor.

Comments on this clonotype: This may arise from a read error, as a much more abundant clone is one base away. The chain is built from TRBV29-1 and TRBJ2-7; the D gene is possibly TRBD2 (6 bases). This CDR3 is built from 15 residues. V lost 6 bases, J lost 5 bases, and 23 bases lay in between. In germline, CDR1 is SQVTM, CDR2 ANQGSEA. The CDR3 here is CSVRLGVGLFHEQYF. CDR3 nucleotides: TGCAGCGTCCGCCTGGGCGTGGGACTCTTCCACGAGCAGTACTTC.

This clonotype was recorded many times. V gene TRBV4-2 combines with J gene TRBJ2-3, with a weak D call TRBD2 (5 bases). Deletions cut 3 bases from V and 6 bases from J, with 10 bases between. The germline V gene has CDR1 LGHNA and CDR2 YNFKEQ. The CDR3 runs 13 residues. For the CDR3, the DNA is TGTGCCAGCAGCCAGCGGAGAGGGGATACGCAGTATTTT. It encodes CASSQRRGDTQYF.

The J gene is TRBJ2-1, the V gene TRBV5-1; perhaps TRBD1 as D (5 bases). The CDR3 is made up of 12 amino acids. Germline V gene sequence: CDR1 SGHRS, CDR2 YFSETQ. Trimming removed 0 bases at V and 8 bases at J, with 6 bases between. CDR3 sequence (DNA): TGCGCCAGCAGCTTGGAGGGGTATGAGCAGTTCTTC. Translation gives CASSLEGYEQFF.

This clonotype was seen more than once but under ten times. This chain joins TRBV5-1 and TRBJ1-2; 7 bases are shared with TRBD1. Trimming at V came to 0 bases and at J to 2 bases, leaving 10 bases not matched to a gene. The germline gives CDR1 SGHRS, CDR2 YFSETQ. The CDR3 loop spans 17 amino acids. The CDR3 nucleotides are TGCGCCAGCAGCTTGGCCCCAGGGGGGGTATCGAACTATGGCTACACCTTC. It yields the protein CASSLAPGGVSNYGYTF. Full variable domain (outside the CDR3, taken from reference TRBV5-1 and TRBJ1-2): KAGVTQTPRYLIKTRGQQVTLSCSPISGHRSVSWYQQTPGQGLQFLFEYFSETQRNKGNFPGRFSGRQFSNSRSEMNVSTLELGDSALYLCASSLAPGGVSNYGYTFGSGTRLTVV.

This clonotype appeared a few times. The V and J genes are TRBV27 and TRBJ2-7, with TRBD1 identical over 10 bases. The CDR3 sequence is 15 residues long. Germline CDR1 and CDR2: MNHEY and SMNVEV (reference sequence). Germline trimming cut 5 bases from V and 4 bases from J; bases unmatched to any gene: 8. The CDR3 bases are TGTGCCAGCAGTAACCCGGGACAGGGGACGTACGAGCAGTACTTC. Translation: CASSNPGQGTYEQYF.

This clonotype was observed a few times. The chain couples TRBV20-1 to TRBJ2-1; 7 positions agree with TRBD1. The CDR3 sequence is 16 residues long. Germline CDR1 is DFQATT and CDR2 is SNEGSKA (reference sequence). With V trimmed by 3 bases and J by 0 bases, 8 bases remained unmatched. The CDR3 loop is CSASPRDSSSYNEQFF. CDR3 nucleotides: TGCAGTGCTAGTCCTAGGGACAGTAGCTCCTACAATGAGCAGTTCTTC.

The DNA of the CDR3 is TGTGCCACCAGCAGGGGGGACAGGAGAGTGAATGAGCAGTACTTC. As protein: CATSRGDRRVNEQYF. The chain combines TRBV15 with TRBJ2-7, with 8 bases that match TRBD1. The CDR3 covers 15 residues. CDR1 and CDR2 (germline): LNHNV, YYDKDF (reference sequence). The trim removed 3 bases at V and 7 bases at J, leaving 11 bases unmatched.

This clonotype was counted a few times. The chain uses TRBV15 and TRBJ2-3; the D is unclear. The V gene lost 2 bases and the J gene lost 3 bases, with 9 bases spanning the gap. This CDR3 comprises 14 residues. Germline V gene data show CDR1 as LNHNV and CDR2 as YYDKDF (reference sequence). The CDR3 loop reads CATSRRHSTDTQYF. The CDR3 nucleotides are TGTGCCACCAGCAGACGCCATTCTACAGATACGCAGTATTTT.

A few counts support this clonotype. The chain couples TRBV18 to TRBJ2-7; D is tentatively TRBD1 or TRBD2 (5 bases each). The CDR3 covers 15 residues. Germline V CDR1 and CDR2: KGHSH, LQKENI. V was trimmed by 3 bases and J by 0 bases, leaving 12 bases between them. This CDR3 reads CASSPGVTSSYEQYF. The CDR3 DNA follows: TGTGCCAGCTCACCGGGGGTAACTAGCTCCTACGAGCAGTACTTC. Full variable domain (rest looked up from reference TRBV18 and TRBJ2-7): NAGVMQNPRHLVRRRGQEARLRCSPMKGHSHVYWYRQLPEEGLKFMVYLQKENIIDESGMPKERFSAEFPKEGPSILRIQQVVRGDSAAYFCASSPGVTSSYEQYFGPGTRLTVT.

The V and J genes are TRBV24-1 and TRBJ2-1; TRBD2 matches 9 bases. The V gene end was trimmed by 0 bases and the J gene end by 8 bases; junction bases not matched to a gene: 7. This CDR3 region has 16 residues. The germline V gene has CDR1 KGHDR and CDR2 SFDVKD. The CDR3 DNA is TGTGCCACCAGTGATTTGAGGGCTAGCGGGGTGGATGAGCAGTTCTTC. Encoded protein: CATSDLRASGVDEQFF.

The table lists this clonotype with a few counts. The chain uses TRBV18 and TRBJ2-1; D is perhaps TRBD2 (6 bases). Per germline, CDR1 KGHSH and CDR2 LQKENI. Trimming removed 3 bases at V and 7 bases at J, with 16 bases between. This CDR3 has 15 amino acids. CDR3 loop: CASSPTVAGLNEQFF. The CDR3 DNA reads as TGTGCCAGCTCACCGACCGTCGCGGGATTGAATGAGCAGTTCTTC.

The CDR3 here is CASALGPSGAGELFF. DNA for the CDR3: TGTGCCAGCGCACTGGGCCCATCGGGGGCCGGGGAGCTGTTTTTT. The rearrangement uses TRBV27 and TRBJ2-2, with a possible D match to TRBD2 (6 bases). Trimming cost V 8 bases and J 6 bases, with 19 bases left between them. CDR1 and CDR2 (germline): MNHEY, SMNVEV (reference sequence). This CDR3 is 15 amino acids long.

J is TRBJ2-1 and V is TRBV6-5; D is possibly TRBD1 (5 bases). This CDR3 is 15 amino acids long. Per germline, CDR1 MNHEY and CDR2 SVGAGI. The V and J ends lost 4 bases and 6 bases respectively, with 16 bases between them. The CDR3: CASSSLPVGRNEQFF. As DNA, the CDR3 is TGTGCCAGCAGTTCCCTACCCGTGGGGCGCAATGAGCAGTTCTTC.

In its sample, this clonotype was seen a few times. The CDR3 sequence is CASSYRRDPNEQFF. The DNA of the CDR3 is TGTGCCAGCAGCTATCGCCGGGACCCCAATGAGCAGTTCTTC. The chain has TRBV7-2 and TRBJ2-1, with D possibly being TRBD1 or TRBD2 (5 bases each). CDR3 size: 14 residues. V was trimmed by 4 bases and J by 6 bases, leaving 13 bases between them. The V gene's germline CDR1 is SGHTA and CDR2 FQGNSA.

V and J are TRBV6-5 and TRBJ2-7; D gene uncertain. The germline CDR1 and CDR2 sequences are MNHEY and SVGAGI. V shed 3 bases and J shed 0 bases, with 12 bases lying between them. The CDR3 is 15 residues long. For the CDR3, the DNA is TGTGCCAGCAGTTATCTAAGGAAGGGCTCCTACGAGCAGTACTTC. Translating gives CASSYLRKGSYEQYF.

This clonotype was found many times. The chain links TRBV27 to TRBJ1-3; D possibly corresponds to TRBD1 (6 bases). The CDR3 runs to 14 residues. Germline CDR1 MNHEY, CDR2 SMNVEV (reference sequence). Between the trimmed V and J ends, which lost 4 bases and 4 bases, there was a span of 11 bases. The CDR3 sequence: CASSSQGPGNTIYF. The CDR3 coding sequence is TGTGCCAGCAGTTCTCAGGGGCCCGGAAACACCATATATTTT.

This clonotype occurred a few times. CDR3 nucleotides: TGTGCCAGCAGCCAAGTACGGGGCGACCGCGAGCCTCCAGATACGCAGTATTTT. This translates into CASSQVRGDREPPDTQYF. The chain recombines TRBV3-1 with TRBJ2-3; D tentatively fits TRBD1 or TRBD2 (5 bases each). The V gene lost 1 base and the J gene lost 4 bases, with 21 bases spanning the gap. Germline lookup yields CDR1 LGHDT and CDR2 YNNKEL (reference sequence). This CDR3 has 18 amino acids.

The chain recombines TRBV12-3 or TRBV12-4 with TRBJ1-5; D possibly corresponds to TRBD1 (5 bases). The CDR3 extends over 14 amino acids. The V and J ends lost 2 bases and 7 bases respectively, with 12 bases between them. CDR3 sequence: CASSLNRGRQPQHF. The CDR3 DNA reads as TGTGCCAGCAGTTTAAATCGGGGACGGCAGCCCCAGCATTTT.

This clonotype turned up a few times. The chain joins TRBV12-3 or TRBV12-4 to TRBJ2-7; TRBD1 aligns across 7 bases. The trim removed 6 bases at V and 2 bases at J, leaving 7 bases unmatched. The CDR3 totals 14 residues. In DNA, the CDR3 is TGTGCCAGCAGCCAACGACAGGGCGCCTACGAGCAGTACTTC. This codes for CASSQRQGAYEQYF.

The chain carries TRBV15 and TRBJ2-7; a weak D match, TRBD1 (7 bases). CDR3 length equals 15 residues. Trimming cost V 3 bases and J 5 bases, with 17 bases left between them. The germline CDR1 and CDR2 sequences are LNHNV and YYDKDF (reference sequence). CDR3 loop: CATSSLPGGFHEQYV. The CDR3 nucleotides read TGTGCCACCAGCAGCCTGCCAGGGGGGTTCCACGAGCAGTACGTC.

The V call is TRBV20-1, the J call TRBJ2-3; D unclear. The CDR3 is 14 amino acids. CDR1 and CDR2 (germline): DFQATT, SNEGSKA (reference sequence). V lost 3 bases to trimming and J lost 2 bases, with 12 bases between them. This CDR3 is CSARDHRNTDTQYF. In DNA, the CDR3 is TGCAGTGCTAGGGACCATCGTAACACAGATACGCAGTATTTT.

V and J are TRBV28 and TRBJ2-5, with TRBD2 as a possible D gene (6 bases). Per germline, CDR1 MDHEN and CDR2 SYDVKM. This CDR3 has 16 residues. Trimming took off 3 bases at V and 2 bases at J, with 16 bases between the two ends. CDR3 nucleotide sequence: TGTGCCAGCAGTTTCCCCGGGAGATATTCACAAGAGACCCAGTACTTC. Its translation: CASSFPGRYSQETQYF.

This clonotype was seen a handful of times. The chain recombines TRBV2 with TRBJ2-2, with D uncertain. V lost 6 bases to trimming and J lost 3 bases, with 8 bases between them. Germline values: CDR1 SNHLY, CDR2 FYNNEI. The CDR3 is 13 amino acids. The CDR3 coding sequence is TGTGCCAGCAGCCTTCGTCACACCGGGGAGCTGTTTTTT. Translated, it gives CASSLRHTGELFF.

A few counts support this clonotype. The chain recombines TRBV12-3 or TRBV12-4 with TRBJ1-2; the D gene is possibly TRBD1 (6 bases). This CDR3 has 14 residues. The V and J ends lost 4 bases and 10 bases respectively, with 19 bases between them. The CDR3 coding sequence is TGTGCCAGCAGTTCTAGGGGGTTATCGATAGACTACACCTTC. This codes for CASSSRGLSIDYTF.

This clonotype was picked up many times. The chain has TRBV28 and TRBJ2-5; no clear D gene. The germline V and J ends were trimmed by 3 bases and 1 base, with 15 bases remaining between them. Per the germline V gene, CDR1 is MDHEN and CDR2 is SYDVKM. This CDR3 has 16 residues. CDR3 sequence: CASSFTGRSSQETQYF. CDR3 nucleotides: TGTGCCAGCAGTTTCACGGGCCGGTCCAGCCAAGAGACCCAGTACTTC.

This clonotype was observed a handful of times. The chain has TRBV27 and TRBJ1-2; D call uncertain. CDR1 MNHEY and CDR2 SMNVEV come from the germline V gene (reference sequence). The CDR3 runs to 14 residues. V was shortened by 5 bases and J by 5 bases, with 15 bases between the two germline ends. The CDR3 region is CASSLLPGVYGYTF. CDR3 DNA: TGTGCCAGCAGTCTATTACCAGGCGTTTATGGCTACACCTTC.

V is TRBV27 and J is TRBJ1-1; TRBD1 matches at 8 bases. Germline-derived CDR1 and CDR2 are MNHEY and SMNVEV (reference sequence). V dropped 6 bases and J dropped 4; count of bases not matched to a gene: 7. The CDR3 covers 14 residues. The chain's CDR3 is CASRQGASGTEAFF. Here the CDR3 DNA reads TGTGCCAGCAGGCAGGGGGCTTCTGGCACTGAAGCTTTCTTT.

The J gene is TRBJ1-5, the V gene TRBV20-1, with a possible D match to TRBD1 (6 bases). This CDR3 is 13 amino acids long. V was shortened by 3 bases and J by 9 bases, with 15 bases between the two germline ends. Germline V CDR1 and CDR2: DFQATT, SNEGSKA (reference sequence). The CDR3 loop reads CSARSGGATPQHF. Here the CDR3 DNA reads TGCAGTGCTAGGTCCGGGGGGGCAACGCCCCAGCATTTT.

The chain has TRBV5-4 and TRBJ2-1; D assignment may be TRBD1 or TRBD2 (5 bases each). The CDR3 is 13 amino acids. Trimming cost V 4 bases and J 15 bases, with 20 bases left between them. Germline V gene lookup returns CDR1 SGHNT and CDR2 YYREEE (reference sequence). The CDR3 DNA reads as TGTGCCAGCAGCATTGGGGGAATGAGGGAGTTGTTCTTC. Its protein is CASSIGGMRELFF.

The rearrangement links TRBV28 to TRBJ1-2, with D maybe TRBD1 (5 bases). Trimming shortened V by 6 bases and J by 5 bases, and 25 bases separated the two germline ends. Germline V lookup: CDR1 MDHEN, CDR2 SYDVKM. This CDR3 is built from 17 residues. The CDR3 coding sequence is TGTGCCAGCAGCTCCCCCCCGTTGACAGCGTTTGGGTATGGCTACACCTTC. Protein product: CASSSPPLTAFGYGYTF.